Presented here are 23 T cell receptor beta chains from one specimen sequenced in a study of memory CD8 T cells in hepatitis C reinfection. Stated time point: late/post reinfection, 12 to 24 weeks after detection. The sorted cells went straight to TCR sequencing with no prior in vitro expansion. Sequencing used immunoSEQ multiplex PCR; TCRdb keeps in-frame clones, though not all of them. This sample has some 50,000 clones, with about 88% found just once. The sequenced sample consisted of naive CD8+ T cells sorted from blood. The receptors were gathered from a man between 18 and 35 years old with hepatitis C virus infection.

The chain links TRBV4-3 to TRBJ1-6; 8 bases line up with TRBD1. The CDR3 spans 15 residues. J lost 10 bases, V lost 1 base, and 6 bases had no gene match. Per germline, CDR1 LGHNA and CDR2 YSLEER. The CDR3 bases are TGCGCCAGCAGCCAAGCTCAGGGGGCGAGATCACCCCTCCACTTT. Translating gives CASSQAQGARSPLHF.

This rearrangement joins TRBV18 to TRBJ2-5; TRBD1 aligns across 9 bases. The CDR3 covers 15 residues. CDR1 is KGHSH, CDR2 LQKENI, per germline. J lost 4 bases, V lost 2 bases, and 5 bases had no gene match. CDR3 sequence: CASSPTGGFGETQYF. CDR3 coding DNA: TGTGCCAGCTCACCAACAGGGGGCTTTGGAGAGACCCAGTACTTC. Full variable domain (outside the CDR3, taken from reference TRBV18 and TRBJ2-5): NAGVMQNPRHLVRRRGQEARLRCSPMKGHSHVYWYRQLPEEGLKFMVYLQKENIIDESGMPKERFSAEFPKEGPSILRIQQVVRGDSAAYFCASSPTGGFGETQYFGPGTRLLVL.

This sequence joins TRBV7-8 and TRBJ2-7; D is perhaps TRBD1 (6 bases). The V gene lost 1 base and the J gene lost 2 bases, with 12 bases spanning the gap. Germline assignment: CDR1 SGHVS and CDR2 FQNEAQ. This CDR3 has 15 amino acids. The CDR3 bases are TGTGCCAGCAGCTTAGGGGCCGGGACAACCTACGAGCAGTACGTC. Encoded protein: CASSLGAGTTYEQYV.

Here the CDR3 reads CATSLSRGVGYGYTF. The CDR3 DNA sequence: TGTGCCACCAGCCTATCCAGGGGAGTTGGCTATGGCTACACCTTC. J is TRBJ1-2 and V is TRBV15; possible D gene TRBD1, 6 bases. CDR3 size: 15 residues. Germline values: CDR1 LNHNV, CDR2 YYDKDF (reference sequence). Deletions cut 5 bases from V and 4 bases from J, with 17 bases between. Complete variable domain (other parts from reference TRBV15 and TRBJ1-2): DAMVIQNPRYQVTQFGKPVTLSCSQTLNHNVMYWYQQKSSQAPKLLFHYYDKDFNNEADTPDNFQSRRPNTSFCFLDIRSPGLGDTAMYLCATSLSRGVGYGYTFGSGTRLTVV.

V gene TRBV27 combines with J gene TRBJ2-1, with a weak D call TRBD1 (5 bases). This CDR3 has 16 amino acids. Germline lookup yields CDR1 MNHEY and CDR2 SMNVEV (reference sequence). The V and J ends lost 4 bases and 7 bases respectively, with 20 bases between them. CDR3 DNA sequence: TGTGCCAGCAGTTACTCCGTAGGGGATGGCGCGAATGAGCAGTTCTTC. This gives the protein CASSYSVGDGANEQFF.

Here the CDR3 reads CASSLAYNLYTDTQYF. In DNA form, the CDR3 reads TGTGCCAGCAGCCTAGCGTACAACTTATACACAGATACGCAGTATTTT. This chain connects TRBV27 to TRBJ2-3; tentatively, D is TRBD2 (6 bases). With 6 bases removed from V and 2 bases from J, the gap between germline ends came to 18 bases. The germline V gene encodes CDR1 MNHEY and CDR2 SMNVEV (reference sequence). This CDR3 has 16 residues.

The DNA for the CDR3 is TGTGCCAGCCTTAGTCAACAGGGTTGGGGCAATGAGCAGTTCTTC. This gives the protein CASLSQQGWGNEQFF. V usage is TRBV6-1 and J usage is TRBJ2-1; D perhaps matches TRBD1 (6 bases). The CDR3 totals 15 residues. The ends were cut back, 8 bases at V and 6 bases at J, with 20 bases in the middle. Germline lookup yields CDR1 MNHNS and CDR2 SASEGT.

The chain recombines TRBV11-2 with TRBJ2-2; D perhaps matches TRBD1 (7 bases). The CDR3 covers 19 residues. The V and J ends lost 4 bases and 1 base respectively, with 22 bases between them. CDR1 is SGHAT and CDR2 is FQNNGV in the germline V gene. CDR3 sequence reads: CASSSRTRFRGENTGELFF. DNA of the CDR3: TGTGCCAGCAGCTCCCGGACGCGATTCAGGGGGGAGAACACCGGGGAGCTGTTTTTT.

The chain joins TRBV28 to TRBJ2-1; 8 bases fit TRBD2. With 8 bases clipped from V and 4 bases from J, the junction kept 10 bases outside the gene matches. There are 15 residues in the CDR3. CDR1 MDHEN and CDR2 SYDVKM come from the germline V gene. The CDR3 is CASDPGGSRYNEQFF. The DNA of the CDR3 is TGTGCCAGCGACCCGGGGGGGAGTCGGTACAATGAGCAGTTCTTC. Full variable domain (remainder filled in from reference TRBV28 and TRBJ2-1): DVKVTQSSRYLVKRTGEKVFLECVQDMDHENMFWYRQDPGLGLRLIYFSYDVKMKEKGDIPEGYSVSREKKERFSLILESASTNQTSMYLCASDPGGSRYNEQFFGPGTRLTVL.

The chain uses TRBV4-2 and TRBJ2-2; D call uncertain. V was shortened by 1 base and J by 6 bases, with 6 bases between the two germline ends. Per the germline V gene, CDR1 is LGHNA and CDR2 is YNFKEQ. The CDR3 loop spans 13 amino acids. The CDR3 nucleotides are TGTGCCAGCAGCCAAGTCTTCCCCGGGGAGCTGTTTTTT. Residues: CASSQVFPGELFF.

J is TRBJ2-3 and V is TRBV7-9; D is possibly TRBD2 (6 bases). The CDR3 runs 16 residues. In germline, CDR1 is SEHNR, CDR2 FQNEAQ (reference sequence). Trimming pared 5 bases from V and 0 bases from J, leaving 15 bases between. The CDR3 region has the DNA TGTGCCAGCAGCAAACTTAGCGGCACTAGCACAGATACGCAGTATTTT. Translated: CASSKLSGTSTDTQYF. Variable domain in full (rest from reference TRBV7-9 and TRBJ2-3): DTGVSQNPRHKITKRGQNVTFRCDPISEHNRLYWYRQTLGQGPEFLTYFQNEAQLEKSRLLSDRFSAERPKGSFSTLEIQRTEQGDSAMYLCASSKLSGTSTDTQYFGPGTRLTVL.

The sample holds one count of this clone. The rearrangement uses TRBV7-9 and TRBJ2-2; D is perhaps TRBD2 (6 bases). The CDR3 is 13 residues long. The germline V gene has CDR1 SEHNR and CDR2 FQNEAQ (reference sequence). Trimming stripped 5 bases from V and 6 bases from J, with 10 bases between. The CDR3 DNA reads TGTGCCAGCAGCCACGGACTACCCGGGGAGCTGTTTTTT. Its translation is CASSHGLPGELFF.

This chain's CDR3 is CASSAQGFGYEQYF. CDR3 bases: TGTGCCAGTAGTGCACAGGGTTTTGGCTACGAGCAGTACTTC. The chain has TRBV19 and TRBJ2-5; TRBD1 might be the D (6 bases). TRBJ2-7 explains the end of the DNA better; the J call may be wrong. Germline CDR1 and CDR2: LNHDA and SQIVND (reference sequence). There are 14 residues in the CDR3.

The rearrangement links TRBV7-9 to TRBJ1-4; the D gene is possibly TRBD1 (5 bases). This CDR3 is 16 amino acids long. Trimming cost V 4 bases and J 7 bases, with 19 bases left between them. The V gene's germline CDR1 is SEHNR and CDR2 FQNEAQ (reference sequence). This CDR3 reads CASSYYRVGLSEKLFF. CDR3 bases: TGTGCCAGCAGCTATTACAGAGTGGGGCTCAGTGAAAAACTGTTTTTT.

The genes are TRBV5-1 and TRBJ2-5; TRBD1 matches at 10 bases. The J segment lost 0 bases and the V segment lost 4 bases, leaving 3 bases of the junction unmatched. The CDR3 has 15 residues. The germline V gene has CDR1 SGHRS and CDR2 YFSETQ. CDR3 sequence (DNA): TGCGCCAGCAGCCTTGACAGGGGGCACCAAGAGACCCAGTACTTC. Its translation is CASSLDRGHQETQYF.

The CDR3 DNA follows: TGCGCCAGCAGCCGCGGGGGAAGGGAGCAGTACTTC. It encodes CASSRGGREQYF. This chain uses TRBV5-1 with TRBJ2-7; 7 bases line up with TRBD2. The trim removed 4 bases at V and 7 bases at J, leaving 5 bases unmatched. Germline V CDR1 and CDR2: SGHRS, YFSETQ. CDR3 length equals 12 residues.

The rearrangement uses TRBV2 and TRBJ2-1; TRBD2 matches 11 bases. The V segment lost 6 bases and the J segment 8 bases; nucleotides outside the gene matches: 6. Germline V gives CDR1 SNHLY, CDR2 FYNNEI. The CDR3 covers 14 residues. DNA for the CDR3: TGTGCCAGCAGGGGACTAGCGGCCGGGGATGAGCAGTTCTTC. Amino acid sequence: CASRGLAAGDEQFF.

The chain couples TRBV18 to TRBJ1-1; a possible D gene is TRBD1 (6 bases). Trimming stripped 4 bases from V and 5 bases from J, with 11 bases between. Per germline, CDR1 KGHSH and CDR2 LQKENI. The CDR3 has 13 residues. The DNA for the CDR3 is TGTGCCAGCTCACTAGGGGGACAAACTGAAGCTTTCTTT. This sequence encodes CASSLGGQTEAFF.

This clone was seen once. The chain carries TRBV19 and TRBJ1-1, with TRBD1 matching 9 bases. V gave up 4 bases and J gave up 3 bases; unmatched junction bases: 3. The CDR3 totals 14 residues. Germline CDR1 reads LNHDA; CDR2 reads SQIVND (reference sequence). The CDR3 sequence is CASSTGTGYTEAFF. In DNA, the CDR3 is TGTGCCAGTAGTACCGGGACAGGGTACACTGAAGCTTTCTTT.

The chain's CDR3 is CASSWGQGKTYEQYF. As DNA, the CDR3 is TGTGCCAGCAGTTGGGGACAGGGGAAAACCTACGAGCAGTACTTC. This rearrangement joins TRBV27 to TRBJ2-7, with 10 nucleotides matching TRBD1. Germline-derived CDR1 and CDR2 are MNHEY and SMNVEV (reference sequence). The CDR3 runs to 15 residues. V was clipped by 4 bases and J by 2 bases; unmatched bases: 5.

This clone occurred once. The rearrangement links TRBV4-1 to TRBJ2-7, with 9 bases aligning to TRBD2. Germline CDR1 and CDR2: MGHRA and YSYEKL. CDR3 length: 14 amino acids. V lost 1 base, J lost 3 bases, and 1 base stayed unmatched. The CDR3 here is CASSQGLADYEQYF. The CDR3 bases are TGCGCCAGCAGCCAAGGACTAGCGGACTACGAGCAGTACTTC.

The V and J genes are TRBV11-2 and TRBJ2-7, with no clear D. Trimming left V 1 base short and J 0 bases short, with 4 bases between. Per germline, CDR1 SGHAT and CDR2 FQNNGV. The CDR3 extends over 13 amino acids. Written as DNA, the CDR3 is TGTGCCAGCAGCTTAGGGAGCTCCTACGAGCAGTACTTC. It codes for CASSLGSSYEQYF. Variable domain in full (rest from reference TRBV11-2 and TRBJ2-7): EAGVAQSPRYKIIEKRQSVAFWCNPISGHATLYWYQQILGQGPKLLIQFQNNGVVDDSQLPKDRFSAERLKGVDSTLKIQPAKLEDSAVYLCASSLGSSYEQYFGPGTRLTVT.

The J gene is TRBJ2-2, the V gene TRBV7-8; perhaps TRBD1 as D (5 bases). The V gene lost 1 base and the J gene lost 4 bases, with 10 bases spanning the gap. The germline V gene encodes CDR1 SGHVS and CDR2 FQNEAQ. The CDR3 is 15 residues long. The CDR3 DNA sequence: TGTGCCAGCAGCTTAGGCCAGGGTGGCACCGGGGAGCTGTTTTTT. Translation gives CASSLGQGGTGELFF. Complete variable domain (other parts from reference TRBV7-8 and TRBJ2-2): GAGVSQSPRYKVAKRGQDVALRCDPISGHVSLFWYQQALGQGPEFLTYFQNEAQLDKSGLPSDRFFAERPEGSVSTLKIQRTQQEDSAVYLCASSLGQGGTGELFFGEGSRLTVL.